This passage covers 2 T cell receptor beta chains from one sample sequenced in a study of blood T cell repertoires in COVID-19. The table came from immunoSEQ multiplex PCR; TCRdb's copy has only in-frame clones and leaves some out. The profile shows about 120,000 clones, roughly 89% of them singletons. Input material: peripheral blood. These receptors were taken from a human donor with acute or convalescent COVID-19. The donor label of this sample is uncertain.

The chain joins TRBV20-1 to TRBJ1-1, with 7 bases fitting TRBD1. The length of the CDR3 is 16 residues. Germline loops: CDR1 DFQATT, CDR2 SNEGSKA (reference sequence). V shed 3 bases and J 4 bases; nucleotides not matched to a gene: 14. CDR3 residues: CSASTKRGRGSTEAFF. The CDR3 DNA sequence: TGCAGTGCTAGTACAAAAAGGGGGCGGGGTAGCACTGAAGCTTTCTTT.

The J gene is TRBJ2-2, the V gene TRBV25-1; the D is unclear. Per the germline V gene, CDR1 is MGHDK and CDR2 is SYGVNS. The ends were cut back, 7 bases at V and 2 bases at J, with 8 bases in the middle. CDR3 length: 13 amino acids. CDR3 sequence (DNA): TGTGCCAGCAACCCTAGTAACACCGGGGAGCTGTTTTTT. Residues: CASNPSNTGELFF.